Described below is a single T cell receptor (beta chain) sequence and its context. These data originate in a study of control samples from healthy donors and cancer patients. Sequencing used immunoSEQ multiplex PCR; TCRdb keeps in-frame clones, though not all of them. This table has 100,000 to 120,000 clones, approximately 82% appearing once. The CDR3 runs to 14 residues. CDR1 SGDLS and CDR2 YYNGEE come from the germline V gene. The germline V and J ends were trimmed by 2 bases and 8 bases, with 13 bases remaining between them. The TCR was taken from a man aged 18 to 30 in good health. Sequencing was carried out using blood. V gene TRBV9 combines with J gene TRBJ1-4, with a tentative D call TRBD1 (5 bases). The CDR3 nucleotides are TGTGCCAGCAGCGTTCGGCAGGGAAACGAAAAACTGTTTTTT. Protein sequence: CASSVRQGNEKLFF.